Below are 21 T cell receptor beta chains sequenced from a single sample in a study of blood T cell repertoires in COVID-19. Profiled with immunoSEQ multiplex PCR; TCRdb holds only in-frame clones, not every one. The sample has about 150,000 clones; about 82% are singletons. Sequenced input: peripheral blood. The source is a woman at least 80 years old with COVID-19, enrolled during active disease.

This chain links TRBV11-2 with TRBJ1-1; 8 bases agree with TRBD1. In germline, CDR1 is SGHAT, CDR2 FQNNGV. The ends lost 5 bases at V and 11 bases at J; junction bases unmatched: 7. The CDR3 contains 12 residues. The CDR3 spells CASSHRGRVAFF. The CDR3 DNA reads TGTGCCAGCAGCCACAGGGGGAGGGTGGCTTTCTTT.

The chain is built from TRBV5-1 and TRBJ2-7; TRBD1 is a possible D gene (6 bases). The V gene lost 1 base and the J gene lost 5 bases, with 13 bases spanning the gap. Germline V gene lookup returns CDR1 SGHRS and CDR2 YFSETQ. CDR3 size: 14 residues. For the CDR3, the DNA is TGCGCCAGCAGCTTGAATTCAGGGGTGGACGAGCAGTACTTC. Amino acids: CASSLNSGVDEQYF.

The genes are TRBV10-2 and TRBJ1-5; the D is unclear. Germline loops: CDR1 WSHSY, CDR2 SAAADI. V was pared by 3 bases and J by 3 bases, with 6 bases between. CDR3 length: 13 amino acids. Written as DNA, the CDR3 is TGCGCCAGCAGTGATGACTTCAATCAGCCCCAGCATTTT. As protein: CASSDDFNQPQHF.

CDR3 in amino acids: CSAIDYEKLFF. The CDR3 nucleotides are TGCAGTGCTATTGACTATGAAAAACTGTTTTTT. The chain recombines TRBV20-1 with TRBJ1-4; D gene ambiguous. The CDR3 runs to 11 residues. V lost 4 bases, J lost 6 bases, and 6 bases lay in between. Looked up from germline, CDR1 is DFQATT and CDR2 is SNEGSKA (reference sequence).

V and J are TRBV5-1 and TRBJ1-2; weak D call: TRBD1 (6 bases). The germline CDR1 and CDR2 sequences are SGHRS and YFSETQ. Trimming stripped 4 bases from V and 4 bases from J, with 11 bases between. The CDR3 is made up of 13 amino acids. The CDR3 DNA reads TGCGCCAGCAGCGGACAGCTCAGCTATGGCTACACCTTC. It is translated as CASSGQLSYGYTF.

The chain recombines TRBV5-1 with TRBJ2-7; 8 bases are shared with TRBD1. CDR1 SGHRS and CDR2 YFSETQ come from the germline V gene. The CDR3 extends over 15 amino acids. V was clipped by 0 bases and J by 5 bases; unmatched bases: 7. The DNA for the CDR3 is TGCGCCAGCAGCTTGGCCGTACAGGGGGTCGACGAGCAGTACTTC. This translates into CASSLAVQGVDEQYF.

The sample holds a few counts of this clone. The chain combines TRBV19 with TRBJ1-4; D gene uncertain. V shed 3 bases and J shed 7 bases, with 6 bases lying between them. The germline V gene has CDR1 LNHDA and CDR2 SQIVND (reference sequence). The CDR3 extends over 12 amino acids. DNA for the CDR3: TGTGCCAGTAGTATGAGACTTGAAAAACTGTTTTTT. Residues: CASSMRLEKLFF. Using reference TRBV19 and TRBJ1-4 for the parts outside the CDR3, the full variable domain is DGGITQSPKYLFRKEGQNVTLSCEQNLNHDAMYWYRQDPGQGLRLIYYSQIVNDFQKGDIAEGYSVSREKKESFPLTVTSAQKNPTAFYLCASSMRLEKLFFGSGTQLSVL.

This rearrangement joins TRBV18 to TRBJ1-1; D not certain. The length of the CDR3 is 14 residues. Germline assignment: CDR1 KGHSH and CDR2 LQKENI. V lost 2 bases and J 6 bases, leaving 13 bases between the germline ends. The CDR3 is CASSPSSGVPEAFF. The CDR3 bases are TGTGCCAGCTCACCATCCTCGGGTGTCCCTGAAGCTTTCTTT. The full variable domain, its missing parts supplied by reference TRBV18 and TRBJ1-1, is NAGVMQNPRHLVRRRGQEARLRCSPMKGHSHVYWYRQLPEEGLKFMVYLQKENIIDESGMPKERFSAEFPKEGPSILRIQQVVRGDSAAYFCASSPSSGVPEAFFGQGTRLTVV.

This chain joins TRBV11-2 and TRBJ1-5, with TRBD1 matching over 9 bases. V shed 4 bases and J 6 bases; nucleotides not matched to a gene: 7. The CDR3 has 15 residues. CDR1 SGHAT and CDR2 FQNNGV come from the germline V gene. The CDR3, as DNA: TGTGCCAGCAGCTCGGGACAGGGACGGAGTCAGCCCCAGCATTTT. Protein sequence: CASSSGQGRSQPQHF.

The CDR3 region is CASSLGPNDQPQHF. In DNA form, the CDR3 reads TGTGCCAGCAGCTTGGGGCCGAATGATCAGCCCCAGCATTTT. The rearrangement links TRBV5-6 to TRBJ1-5, with D hard to call. The CDR3 loop spans 14 amino acids. Germline V lookup: CDR1 SGHDT, CDR2 YYEEEE. The ends were cut back, 0 bases at V and 5 bases at J, with 9 bases in the middle.

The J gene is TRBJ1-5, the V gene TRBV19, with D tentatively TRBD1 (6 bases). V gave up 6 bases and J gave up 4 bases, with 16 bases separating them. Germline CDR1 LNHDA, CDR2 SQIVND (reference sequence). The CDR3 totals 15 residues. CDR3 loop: CASRDSEVRNQPQHF. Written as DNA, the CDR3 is TGTGCCAGTAGGGACAGTGAAGTGCGGAATCAGCCCCAGCATTTT.

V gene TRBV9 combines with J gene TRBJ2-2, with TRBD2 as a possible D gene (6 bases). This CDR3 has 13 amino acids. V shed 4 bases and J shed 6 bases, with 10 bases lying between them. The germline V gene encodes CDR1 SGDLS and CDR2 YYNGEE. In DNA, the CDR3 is TGTGCCAGCAGCCCGGGAGTGTCCGGGGAGCTGTTTTTT. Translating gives CASSPGVSGELFF.

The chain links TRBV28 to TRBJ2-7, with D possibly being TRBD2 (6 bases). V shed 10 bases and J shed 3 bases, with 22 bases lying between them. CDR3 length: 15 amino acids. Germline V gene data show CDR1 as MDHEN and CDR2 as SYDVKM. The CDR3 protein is CAISAGSHPRYEQYF. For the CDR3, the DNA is TGTGCCATTTCGGCCGGGAGCCACCCCCGCTACGAGCAGTACTTC.

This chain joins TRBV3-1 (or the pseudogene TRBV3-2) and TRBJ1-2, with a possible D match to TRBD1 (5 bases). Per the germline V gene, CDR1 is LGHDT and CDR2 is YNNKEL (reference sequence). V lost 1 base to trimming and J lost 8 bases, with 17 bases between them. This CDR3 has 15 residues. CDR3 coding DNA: TGTGCCAGCAGCCAAGGGGGGGGAGTTATAGGCGGCTACACCTTC. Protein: CASSQGGGVIGGYTF.

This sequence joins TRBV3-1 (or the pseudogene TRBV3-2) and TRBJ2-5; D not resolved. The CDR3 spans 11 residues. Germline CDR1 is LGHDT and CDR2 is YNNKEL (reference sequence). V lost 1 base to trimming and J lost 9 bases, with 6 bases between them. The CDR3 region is CASSQVQAQYF. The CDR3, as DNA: TGTGCCAGCAGCCAAGTGCAGGCCCAGTACTTC.

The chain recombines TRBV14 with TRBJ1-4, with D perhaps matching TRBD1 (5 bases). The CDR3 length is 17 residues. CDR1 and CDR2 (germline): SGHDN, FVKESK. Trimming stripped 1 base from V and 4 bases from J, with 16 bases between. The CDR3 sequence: CASSQGLSRQRNEKLFF. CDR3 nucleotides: TGTGCCAGCAGCCAAGGGTTATCGCGACAGCGTAATGAAAAACTGTTTTTT. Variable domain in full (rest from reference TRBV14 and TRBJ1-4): EAGVTQFPSHSVIEKGQTVTLRCDPISGHDNLYWYRRVMGKEIKFLLHFVKESKQDESGMPNNRFLAERTGGTYSTLKVQPAELEDSGVYFCASSQGLSRQRNEKLFFGSGTQLSVL.

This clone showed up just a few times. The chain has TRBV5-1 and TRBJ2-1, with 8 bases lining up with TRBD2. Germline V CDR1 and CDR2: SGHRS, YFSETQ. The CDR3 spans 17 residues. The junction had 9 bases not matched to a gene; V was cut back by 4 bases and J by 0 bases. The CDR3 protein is CASSVSGGGSSYNEQFF. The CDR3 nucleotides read TGCGCCAGCAGCGTCAGCGGGGGCGGGAGCTCCTACAATGAGCAGTTCTTC.

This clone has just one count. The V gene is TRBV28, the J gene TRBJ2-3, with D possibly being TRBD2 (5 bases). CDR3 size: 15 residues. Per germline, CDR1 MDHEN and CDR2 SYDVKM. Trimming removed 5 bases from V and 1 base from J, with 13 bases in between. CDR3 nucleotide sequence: TGTGCCAGCAGTCCCCGTGGTAGCGGCACAGATACGCAGTATTTT. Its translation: CASSPRGSGTDTQYF.

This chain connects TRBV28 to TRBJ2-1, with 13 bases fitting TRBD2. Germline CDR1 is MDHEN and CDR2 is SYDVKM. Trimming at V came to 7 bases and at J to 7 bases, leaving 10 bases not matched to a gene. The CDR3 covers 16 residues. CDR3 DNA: TGTGCCAGCACCCTCCAGTTACTAGCGGGGGGGAATGAGCAGTTCTTC. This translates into CASTLQLLAGGNEQFF. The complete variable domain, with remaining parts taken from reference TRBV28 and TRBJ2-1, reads DVKVTQSSRYLVKRTGEKVFLECVQDMDHENMFWYRQDPGLGLRLIYFSYDVKMKEKGDIPEGYSVSREKKERFSLILESASTNQTSMYLCASTLQLLAGGNEQFFGPGTRLTVL.

CDR3 nucleotide sequence: TGTGCCAGCAGTTTTTCGGGGGGAAGTGGCTACACCTTC. Protein sequence: CASSFSGGSGYTF. V gene TRBV28 combines with J gene TRBJ1-2; D is possibly TRBD1 (5 bases). Trimming took 3 bases from V and 7 from J, leaving 12 bases between them. The CDR3 has 13 amino acids. Germline CDR1 reads MDHEN; CDR2 reads SYDVKM.

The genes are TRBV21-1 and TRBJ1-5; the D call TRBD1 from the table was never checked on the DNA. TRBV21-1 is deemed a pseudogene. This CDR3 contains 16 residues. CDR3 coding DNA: TGTGCCAGCAGCGGGCCCAGGACAGCGCCTAATCAGCCCCAGCATTTT. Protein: CASSGPRTAPNQPQHF.